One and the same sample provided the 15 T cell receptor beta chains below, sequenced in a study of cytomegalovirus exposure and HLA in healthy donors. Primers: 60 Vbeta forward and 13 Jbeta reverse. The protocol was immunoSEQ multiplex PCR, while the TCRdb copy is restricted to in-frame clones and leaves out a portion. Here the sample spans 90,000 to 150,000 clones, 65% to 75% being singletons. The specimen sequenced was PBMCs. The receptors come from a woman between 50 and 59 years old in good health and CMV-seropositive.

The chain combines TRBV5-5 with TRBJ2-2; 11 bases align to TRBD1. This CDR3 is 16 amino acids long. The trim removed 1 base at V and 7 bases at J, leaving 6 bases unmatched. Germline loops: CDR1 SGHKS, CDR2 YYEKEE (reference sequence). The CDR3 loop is CASSLLDRGQGGELFF. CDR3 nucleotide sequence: TGTGCCAGCAGCTTGCTGGACAGGGGGCAGGGCGGGGAGCTGTTTTTT.

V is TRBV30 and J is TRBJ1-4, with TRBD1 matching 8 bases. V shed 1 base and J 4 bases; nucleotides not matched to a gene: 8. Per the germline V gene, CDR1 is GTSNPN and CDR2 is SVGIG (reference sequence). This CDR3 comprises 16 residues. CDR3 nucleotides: TGTGCCTGGAGTGGCCCAGGGGGCGTCGGTAATGAAAAACTGTTTTTT. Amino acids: CAWSGPGGVGNEKLFF. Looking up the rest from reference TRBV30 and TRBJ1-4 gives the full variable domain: SQTIHQWPATLVQPVGSPLSLECTVEGTSNPNLYWYRQAAGRGLQLLFYSVGIGQISSEVPQNLSASRPQDRQFILSSKKLLLSDSGFYLCAWSGPGGVGNEKLFFGSGTQLSVL.

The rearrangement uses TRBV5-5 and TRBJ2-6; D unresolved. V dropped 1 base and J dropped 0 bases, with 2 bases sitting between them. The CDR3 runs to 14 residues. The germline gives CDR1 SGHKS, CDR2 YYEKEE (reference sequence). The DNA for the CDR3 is TGTGCCAGCAGCTTGCGCTCTGGGGCCAACGTCCTGACTTTC. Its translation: CASSLRSGANVLTF. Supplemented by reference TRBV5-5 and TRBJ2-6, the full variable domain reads DAGVTQSPTHLIKTRGQQVTLRCSPISGHKSVSWYQQVLGQGPQFIFQYYEKEERGRGNFPDRFSARQFPNYSSELNVNALLLGDSALYLCASSLRSGANVLTFGAGSRLTVL.

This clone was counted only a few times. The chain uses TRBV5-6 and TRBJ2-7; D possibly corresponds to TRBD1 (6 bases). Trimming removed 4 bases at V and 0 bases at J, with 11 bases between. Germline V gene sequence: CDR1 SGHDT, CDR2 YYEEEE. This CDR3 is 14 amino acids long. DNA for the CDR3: TGTGCCAGCAGCAGGGGGTGGGGCTCCTACGAGCAGTACTTC. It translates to CASSRGWGSYEQYF.

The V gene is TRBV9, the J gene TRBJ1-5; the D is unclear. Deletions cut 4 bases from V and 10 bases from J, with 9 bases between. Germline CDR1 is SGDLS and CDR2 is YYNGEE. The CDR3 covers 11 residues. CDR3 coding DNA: TGTGCCAGCAGCCCCTACCGACCCCAGCATTTT. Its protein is CASSPYRPQHF.

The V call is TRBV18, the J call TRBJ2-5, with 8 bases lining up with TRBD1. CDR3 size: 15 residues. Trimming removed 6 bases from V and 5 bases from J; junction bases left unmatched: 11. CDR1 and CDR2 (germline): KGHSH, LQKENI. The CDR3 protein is CASSRDRTNGETQYF. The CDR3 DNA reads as TGTGCCAGCTCCCGGGACAGGACAAATGGGGAGACCCAGTACTTC.

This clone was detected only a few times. The chain's CDR3 is CASSQPQGSTYEQYF. In nucleotides, the CDR3 is TGTGCCAGCAGCCAACCCCAGGGCAGCACCTACGAGCAGTACTTC. The J gene is TRBJ2-7, the V gene TRBV7-2, with a possible D match to TRBD1 (5 bases). Trimming took 5 bases from V and 2 from J, leaving 16 bases between them. The length of the CDR3 is 15 residues. The germline V gene encodes CDR1 SGHTA and CDR2 FQGNSA.

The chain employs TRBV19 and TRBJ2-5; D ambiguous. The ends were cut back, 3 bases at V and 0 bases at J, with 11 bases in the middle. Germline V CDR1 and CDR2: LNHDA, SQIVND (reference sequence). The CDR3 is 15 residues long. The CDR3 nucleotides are TGTGCCAGTAGTATCCAATCCACGGACCAAGAGACCCAGTACTTC. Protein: CASSIQSTDQETQYF.

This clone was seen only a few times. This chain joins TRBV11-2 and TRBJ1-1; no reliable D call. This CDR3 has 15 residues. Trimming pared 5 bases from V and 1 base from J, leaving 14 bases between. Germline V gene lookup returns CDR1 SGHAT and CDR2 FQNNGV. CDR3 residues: CASSVGVASNTEAFF. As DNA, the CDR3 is TGTGCCAGCAGCGTAGGTGTGGCCTCGAACACTGAAGCTTTCTTT.

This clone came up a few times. The CDR3 region is CASSLVSGKHTEAFF. The CDR3 region has the DNA TGCGCCAGCAGCTTGGTATCCGGGAAGCACACTGAAGCTTTCTTT. This rearrangement joins TRBV5-1 to TRBJ1-1; D call uncertain. Germline V lookup: CDR1 SGHRS, CDR2 YFSETQ. V lost 0 bases and J 3 bases, leaving 12 bases between the germline ends. This CDR3 region has 15 residues.

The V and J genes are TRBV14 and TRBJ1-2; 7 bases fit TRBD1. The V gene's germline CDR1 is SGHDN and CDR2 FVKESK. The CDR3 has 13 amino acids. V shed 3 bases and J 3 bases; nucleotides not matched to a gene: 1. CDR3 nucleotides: TGTGCCAGCAGCCAGGGACAGTACTATGGCTACACCTTC. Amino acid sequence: CASSQGQYYGYTF.

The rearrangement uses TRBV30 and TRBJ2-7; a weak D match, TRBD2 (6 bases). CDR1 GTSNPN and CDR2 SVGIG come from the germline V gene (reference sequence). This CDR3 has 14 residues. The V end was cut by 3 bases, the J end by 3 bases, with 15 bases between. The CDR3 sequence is CAWRTSPRNYEQYF. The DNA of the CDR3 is TGTGCCTGGAGGACTAGTCCTAGGAACTACGAGCAGTACTTC.

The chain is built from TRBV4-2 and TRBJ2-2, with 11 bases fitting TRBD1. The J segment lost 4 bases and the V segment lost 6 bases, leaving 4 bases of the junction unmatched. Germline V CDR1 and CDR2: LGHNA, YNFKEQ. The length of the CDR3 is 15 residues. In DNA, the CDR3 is TGTGCCAGCAGGGGACAGGGGGGACCCACCGGGGAGCTGTTTTTT. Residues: CASRGQGGPTGELFF.

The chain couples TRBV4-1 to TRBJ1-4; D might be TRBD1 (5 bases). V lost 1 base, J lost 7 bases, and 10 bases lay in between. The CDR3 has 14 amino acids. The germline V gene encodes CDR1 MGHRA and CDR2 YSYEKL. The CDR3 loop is CASSQAMGREKLFF. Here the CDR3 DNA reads TGCGCCAGCAGCCAAGCAATGGGGCGTGAAAAACTGTTTTTT.

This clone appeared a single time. The CDR3 sequence: CAISDYGRGDTEAFF. For the CDR3, the DNA is TGTGCCATCAGTGATTACGGCAGGGGGGACACTGAAGCTTTCTTT. V gene TRBV10-3 combines with J gene TRBJ1-1; 7 nucleotides align to TRBD1. V was clipped by 3 bases and J by 3 bases; unmatched bases: 7. The V gene's germline CDR1 is ENHRY and CDR2 SYGVKD. The CDR3 is 15 residues long.